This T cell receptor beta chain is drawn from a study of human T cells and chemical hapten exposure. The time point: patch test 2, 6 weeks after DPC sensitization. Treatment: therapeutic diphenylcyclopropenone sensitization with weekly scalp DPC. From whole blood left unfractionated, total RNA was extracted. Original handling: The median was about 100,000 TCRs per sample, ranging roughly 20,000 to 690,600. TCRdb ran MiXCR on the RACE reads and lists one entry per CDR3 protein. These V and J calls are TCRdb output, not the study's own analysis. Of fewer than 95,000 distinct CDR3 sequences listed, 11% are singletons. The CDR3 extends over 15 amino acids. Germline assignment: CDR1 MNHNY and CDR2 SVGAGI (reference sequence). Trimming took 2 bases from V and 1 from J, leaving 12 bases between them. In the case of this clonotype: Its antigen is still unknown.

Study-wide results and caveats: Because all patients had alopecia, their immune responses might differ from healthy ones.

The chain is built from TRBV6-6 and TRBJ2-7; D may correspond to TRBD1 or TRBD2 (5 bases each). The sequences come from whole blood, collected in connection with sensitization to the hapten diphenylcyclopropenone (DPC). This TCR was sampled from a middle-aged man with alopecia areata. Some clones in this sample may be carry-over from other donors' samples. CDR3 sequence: CASSYMGVGSYEQYF. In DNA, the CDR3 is TGTGCCAGCAGTTACATGGGGGTAGGATCCTACGAGCAGTACTTC.